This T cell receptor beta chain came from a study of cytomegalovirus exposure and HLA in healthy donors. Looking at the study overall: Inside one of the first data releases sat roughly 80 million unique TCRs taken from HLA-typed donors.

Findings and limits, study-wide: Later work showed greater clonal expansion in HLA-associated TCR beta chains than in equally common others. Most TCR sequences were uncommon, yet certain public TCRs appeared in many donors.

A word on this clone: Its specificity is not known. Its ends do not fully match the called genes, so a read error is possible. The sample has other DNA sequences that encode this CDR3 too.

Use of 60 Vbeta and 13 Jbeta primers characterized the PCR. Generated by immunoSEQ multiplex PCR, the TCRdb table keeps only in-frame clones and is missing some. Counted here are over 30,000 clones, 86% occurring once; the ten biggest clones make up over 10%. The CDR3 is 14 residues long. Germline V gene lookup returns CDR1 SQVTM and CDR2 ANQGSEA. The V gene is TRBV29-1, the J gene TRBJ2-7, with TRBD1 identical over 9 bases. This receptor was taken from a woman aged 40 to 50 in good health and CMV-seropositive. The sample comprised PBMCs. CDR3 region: CSVDEGQGRHEQYF. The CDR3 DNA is TGCAGCGTTGATGAGGGACAGGGTAGGCACGAGCAGTACTTT.